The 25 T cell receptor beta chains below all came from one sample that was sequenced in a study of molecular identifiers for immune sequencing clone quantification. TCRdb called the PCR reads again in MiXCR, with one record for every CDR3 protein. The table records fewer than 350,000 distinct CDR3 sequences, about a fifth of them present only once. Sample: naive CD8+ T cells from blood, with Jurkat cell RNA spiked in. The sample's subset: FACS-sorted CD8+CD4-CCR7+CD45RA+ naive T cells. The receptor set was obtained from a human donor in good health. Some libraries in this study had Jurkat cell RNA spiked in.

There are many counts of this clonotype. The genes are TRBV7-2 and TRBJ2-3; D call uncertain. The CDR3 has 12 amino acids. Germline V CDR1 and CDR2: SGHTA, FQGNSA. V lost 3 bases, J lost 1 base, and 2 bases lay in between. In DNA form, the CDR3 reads TGTGCCAGCAGCTTCCGCACAGATACGCAGTATTTT. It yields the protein CASSFRTDTQYF.

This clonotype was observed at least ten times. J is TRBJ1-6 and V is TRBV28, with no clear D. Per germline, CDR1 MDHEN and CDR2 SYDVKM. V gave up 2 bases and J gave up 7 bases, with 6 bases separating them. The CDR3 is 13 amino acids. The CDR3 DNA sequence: TGTGCCAGCAGTTTACGCCAAAATTCACCCCTCCACTTT. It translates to CASSLRQNSPLHF. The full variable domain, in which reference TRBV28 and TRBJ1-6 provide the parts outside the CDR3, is DVKVTQSSRYLVKRTGEKVFLECVQDMDHENMFWYRQDPGLGLRLIYFSYDVKMKEKGDIPEGYSVSREKKERFSLILESASTNQTSMYLCASSLRQNSPLHFGNGTRLTVT.

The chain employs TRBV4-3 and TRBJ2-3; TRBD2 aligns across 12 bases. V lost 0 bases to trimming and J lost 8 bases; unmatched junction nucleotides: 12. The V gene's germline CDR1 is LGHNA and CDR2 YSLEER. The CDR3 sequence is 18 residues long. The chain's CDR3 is CASSQEWTSGDWGGTQYF. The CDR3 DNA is TGCGCCAGCAGCCAAGAGTGGACTAGCGGGGACTGGGGTGGTACGCAGTATTTT.

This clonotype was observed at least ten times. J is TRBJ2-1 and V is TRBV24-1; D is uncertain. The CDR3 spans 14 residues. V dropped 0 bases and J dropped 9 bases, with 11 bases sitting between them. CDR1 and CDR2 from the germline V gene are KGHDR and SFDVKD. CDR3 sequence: CATSDLSNPSEQFF. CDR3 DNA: TGTGCCACCAGTGATTTGTCTAATCCCAGTGAGCAGTTCTTC.

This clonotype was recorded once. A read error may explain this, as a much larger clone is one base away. In DNA, the CDR3 is TGTGCCAGCAGCCTCTCGGGACAGGGGGGGAATGGCTGCACCTTC. This gives the protein CASSLSGQGGNGCTF. This chain joins TRBV12-3 or TRBV12-4 and TRBJ1-2; 11 bases fit TRBD1. The length of the CDR3 is 15 residues.

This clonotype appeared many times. CDR3 nucleotide sequence: TGCGCCAGCAGCTTGGCCAGGTTGAACACTGAAGCTTTCTTT. Translated: CASSLARLNTEAFF. The V call is TRBV5-1, the J call TRBJ1-1; D remains unclear. V gave up 0 bases and J gave up 0 bases, with 6 bases separating them. The CDR3 length is 14 residues. The V gene's germline CDR1 is SGHRS and CDR2 YFSETQ.

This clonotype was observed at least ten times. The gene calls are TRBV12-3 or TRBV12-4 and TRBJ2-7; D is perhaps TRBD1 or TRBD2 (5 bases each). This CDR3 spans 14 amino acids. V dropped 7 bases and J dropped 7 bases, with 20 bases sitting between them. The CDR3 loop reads CASTRVGTSREQYF. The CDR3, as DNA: TGTGCCAGCACCCGTGTCGGGACGAGCCGTGAGCAGTACTTC.

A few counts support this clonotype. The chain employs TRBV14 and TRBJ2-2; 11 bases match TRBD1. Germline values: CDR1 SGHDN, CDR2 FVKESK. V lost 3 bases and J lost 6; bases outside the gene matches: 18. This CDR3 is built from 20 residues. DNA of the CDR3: TGTGCCAGCAGCCACCTGTGGACAGGGGGCAACCTAATCAATCCCGGGGAGCTGTTTTTT. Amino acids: CASSHLWTGGNLINPGELFF.

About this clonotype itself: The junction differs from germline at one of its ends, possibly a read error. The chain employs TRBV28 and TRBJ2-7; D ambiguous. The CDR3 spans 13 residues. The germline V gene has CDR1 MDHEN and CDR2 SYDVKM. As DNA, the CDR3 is TGTGCCGGCAGTCGGCTCGCCTGGGCCGAGCAGTACTTC. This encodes CAGSRLAWAEQYF.

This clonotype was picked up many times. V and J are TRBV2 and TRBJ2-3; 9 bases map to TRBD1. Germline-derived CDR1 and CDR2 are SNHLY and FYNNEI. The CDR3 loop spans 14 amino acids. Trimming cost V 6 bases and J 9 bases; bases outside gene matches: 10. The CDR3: CASRAGTGSGTQYF. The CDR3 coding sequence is TGTGCCAGCAGGGCCGGGACAGGGTCTGGCACGCAGTATTTT.

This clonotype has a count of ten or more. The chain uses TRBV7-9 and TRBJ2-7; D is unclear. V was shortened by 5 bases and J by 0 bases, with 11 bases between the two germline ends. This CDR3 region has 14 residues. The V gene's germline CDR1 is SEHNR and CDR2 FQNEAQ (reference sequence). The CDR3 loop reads CASSQQLSSYEQYF. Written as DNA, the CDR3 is TGTGCCAGCAGCCAACAGTTAAGCTCCTACGAGCAGTACTTC.

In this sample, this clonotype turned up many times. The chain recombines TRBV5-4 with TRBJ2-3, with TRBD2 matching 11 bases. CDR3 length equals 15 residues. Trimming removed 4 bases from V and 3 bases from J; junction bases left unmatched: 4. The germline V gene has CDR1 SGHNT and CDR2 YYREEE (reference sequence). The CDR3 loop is CASSQLAGDTDTQYF. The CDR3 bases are TGTGCCAGCAGCCAACTAGCGGGAGATACAGATACGCAGTATTTT. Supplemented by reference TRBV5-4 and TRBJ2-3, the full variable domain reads ETGVTQSPTHLIKTRGQQVTLRCSSQSGHNTVSWYQQALGQGPQFIFQYYREEENGRGNFPPRFSGLQFPNYSSELNVNALELDDSALYLCASSQLAGDTDTQYFGPGTRLTVL.

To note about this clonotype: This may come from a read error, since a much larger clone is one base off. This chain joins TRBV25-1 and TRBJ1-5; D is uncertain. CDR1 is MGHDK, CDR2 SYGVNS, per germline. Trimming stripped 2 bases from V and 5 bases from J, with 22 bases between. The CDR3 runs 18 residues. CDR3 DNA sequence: TGTGCCAGCAGTGAAGCGACGTTCGCGGGGTTAATTTATCAGCCCCAGCATTTT. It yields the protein CASSEATFAGLIYQPQHF.

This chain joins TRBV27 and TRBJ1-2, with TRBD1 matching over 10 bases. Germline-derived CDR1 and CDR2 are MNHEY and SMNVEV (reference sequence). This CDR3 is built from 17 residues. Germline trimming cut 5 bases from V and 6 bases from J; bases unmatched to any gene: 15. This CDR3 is CASSLQVPGTGDHGYTF. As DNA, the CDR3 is TGTGCCAGCAGTCTCCAGGTCCCCGGGACAGGGGACCATGGCTACACCTTC.

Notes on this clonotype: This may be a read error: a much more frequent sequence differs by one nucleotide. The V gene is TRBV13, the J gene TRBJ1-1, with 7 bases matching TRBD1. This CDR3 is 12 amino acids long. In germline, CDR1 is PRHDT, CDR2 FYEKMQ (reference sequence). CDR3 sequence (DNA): TGTGCCAGCAGCTCGGGACAGACTGAAGCTCTCTTT. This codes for CASSSGQTEALF.

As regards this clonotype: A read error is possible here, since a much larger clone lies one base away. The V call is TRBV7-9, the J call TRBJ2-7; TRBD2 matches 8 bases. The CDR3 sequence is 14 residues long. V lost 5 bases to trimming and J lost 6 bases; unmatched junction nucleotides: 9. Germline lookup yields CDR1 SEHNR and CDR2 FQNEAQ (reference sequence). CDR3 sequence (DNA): TGTGCCAGCAGCCGGGGGGGAGCCCTCTGCGAGCAGTACTTC. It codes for CASSRGGALCEQYF.

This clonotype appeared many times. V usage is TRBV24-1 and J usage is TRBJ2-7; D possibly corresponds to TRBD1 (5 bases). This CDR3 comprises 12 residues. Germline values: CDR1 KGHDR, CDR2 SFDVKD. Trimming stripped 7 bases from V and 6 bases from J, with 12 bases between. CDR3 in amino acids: CATSSGSLEQYF. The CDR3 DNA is TGTGCCACCAGCTCAGGGTCGCTCGAGCAGTACTTC.

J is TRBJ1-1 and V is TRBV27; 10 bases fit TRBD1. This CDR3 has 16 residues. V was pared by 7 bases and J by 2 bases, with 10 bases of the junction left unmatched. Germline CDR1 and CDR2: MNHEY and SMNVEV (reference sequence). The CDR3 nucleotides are TGTGCCAGCACCCAGACAGGGGGCTTCTCAAACACTGAAGCTTTCTTT. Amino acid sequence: CASTQTGGFSNTEAFF.

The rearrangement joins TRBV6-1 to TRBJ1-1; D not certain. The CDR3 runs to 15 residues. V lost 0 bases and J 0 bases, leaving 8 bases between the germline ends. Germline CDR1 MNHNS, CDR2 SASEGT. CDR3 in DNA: TGTGCCAGCAGTGAAGCCGTGGCTATGAACACTGAAGCTTTCTTT. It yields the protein CASSEAVAMNTEAFF.

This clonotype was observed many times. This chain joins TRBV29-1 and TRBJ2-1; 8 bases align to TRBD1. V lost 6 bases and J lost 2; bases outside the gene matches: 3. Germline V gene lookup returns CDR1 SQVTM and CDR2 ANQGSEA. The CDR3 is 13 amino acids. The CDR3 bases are TGCAGCGTGAGACAGGGGACCTACAATGAGCAGTTCTTC. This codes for CSVRQGTYNEQFF.

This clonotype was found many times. CDR3 residues: CASSTRQGADTEAFF. In DNA, the CDR3 is TGTGCCAGCAGCACCCGACAGGGGGCCGACACTGAAGCTTTCTTT. The chain is built from TRBV21-1 and TRBJ1-1; the listed D gene, TRBD1, was not tested against the DNA. TRBV21-1 corresponds to a pseudogene. CDR3 length: 15 residues.

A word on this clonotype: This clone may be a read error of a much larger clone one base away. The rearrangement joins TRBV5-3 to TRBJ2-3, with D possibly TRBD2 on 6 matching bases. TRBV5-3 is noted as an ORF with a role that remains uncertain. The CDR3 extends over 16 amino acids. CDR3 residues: CASSMGWGEETDTRYF. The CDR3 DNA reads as TGTGCCAGCAGCATGGGATGGGGGGAGGAGACAGATACGCGGTATTTT.

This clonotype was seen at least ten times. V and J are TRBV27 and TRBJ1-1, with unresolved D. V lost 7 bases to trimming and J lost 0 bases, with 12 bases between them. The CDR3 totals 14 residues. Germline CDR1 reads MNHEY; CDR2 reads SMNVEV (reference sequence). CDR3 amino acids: CASKSDGMNTEAFF. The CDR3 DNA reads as TGTGCCAGCAAGTCCGACGGAATGAACACTGAAGCTTTCTTT.

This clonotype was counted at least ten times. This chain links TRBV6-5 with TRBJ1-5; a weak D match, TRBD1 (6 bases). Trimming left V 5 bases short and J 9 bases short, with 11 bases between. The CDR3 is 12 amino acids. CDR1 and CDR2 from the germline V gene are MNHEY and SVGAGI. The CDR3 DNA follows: TGTGCCAGCAGTCAACAGGGAGGGCCCCAGCATTTT. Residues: CASSQQGGPQHF.

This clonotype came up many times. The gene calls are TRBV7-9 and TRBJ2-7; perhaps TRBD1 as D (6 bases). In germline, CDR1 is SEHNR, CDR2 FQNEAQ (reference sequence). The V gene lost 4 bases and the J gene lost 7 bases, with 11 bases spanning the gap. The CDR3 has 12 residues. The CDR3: CASSYSQGEQYF. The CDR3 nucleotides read TGTGCCAGCAGCTACAGTCAGGGGGAGCAGTACTTC.